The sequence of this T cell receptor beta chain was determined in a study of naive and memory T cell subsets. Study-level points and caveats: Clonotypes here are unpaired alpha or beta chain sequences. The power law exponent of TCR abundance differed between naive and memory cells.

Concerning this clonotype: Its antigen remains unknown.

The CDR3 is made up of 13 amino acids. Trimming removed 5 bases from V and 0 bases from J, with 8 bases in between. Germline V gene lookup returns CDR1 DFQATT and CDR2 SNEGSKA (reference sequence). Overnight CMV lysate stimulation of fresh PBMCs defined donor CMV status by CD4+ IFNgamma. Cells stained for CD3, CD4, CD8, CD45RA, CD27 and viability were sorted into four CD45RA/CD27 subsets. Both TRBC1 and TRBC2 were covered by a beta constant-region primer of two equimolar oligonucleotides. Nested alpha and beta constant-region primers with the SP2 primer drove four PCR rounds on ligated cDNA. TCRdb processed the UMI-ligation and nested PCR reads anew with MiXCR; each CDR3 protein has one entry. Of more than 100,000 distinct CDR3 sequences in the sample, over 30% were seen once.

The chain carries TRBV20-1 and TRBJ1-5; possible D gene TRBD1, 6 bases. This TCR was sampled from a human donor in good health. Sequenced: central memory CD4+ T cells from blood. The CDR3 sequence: CSASGDSNQPQHF. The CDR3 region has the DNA TGCAGTGCTTCAGGGGATAGCAATCAGCCCCAGCATTTT.